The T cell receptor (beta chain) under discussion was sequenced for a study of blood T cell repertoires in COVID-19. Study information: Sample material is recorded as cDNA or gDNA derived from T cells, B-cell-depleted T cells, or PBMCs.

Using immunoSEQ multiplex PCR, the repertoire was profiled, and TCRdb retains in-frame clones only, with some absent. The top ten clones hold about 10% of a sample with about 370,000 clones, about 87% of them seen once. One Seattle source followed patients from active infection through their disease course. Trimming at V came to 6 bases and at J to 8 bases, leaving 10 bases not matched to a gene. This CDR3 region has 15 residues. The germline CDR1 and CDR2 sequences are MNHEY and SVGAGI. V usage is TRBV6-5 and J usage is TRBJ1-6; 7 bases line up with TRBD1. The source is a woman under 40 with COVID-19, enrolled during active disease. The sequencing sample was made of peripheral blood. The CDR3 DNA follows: TGTGCCAGCAGACCTAGCTGGACAGGAGATTCACCCCTCCACTTT. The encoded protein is CASRPSWTGDSPLHF.